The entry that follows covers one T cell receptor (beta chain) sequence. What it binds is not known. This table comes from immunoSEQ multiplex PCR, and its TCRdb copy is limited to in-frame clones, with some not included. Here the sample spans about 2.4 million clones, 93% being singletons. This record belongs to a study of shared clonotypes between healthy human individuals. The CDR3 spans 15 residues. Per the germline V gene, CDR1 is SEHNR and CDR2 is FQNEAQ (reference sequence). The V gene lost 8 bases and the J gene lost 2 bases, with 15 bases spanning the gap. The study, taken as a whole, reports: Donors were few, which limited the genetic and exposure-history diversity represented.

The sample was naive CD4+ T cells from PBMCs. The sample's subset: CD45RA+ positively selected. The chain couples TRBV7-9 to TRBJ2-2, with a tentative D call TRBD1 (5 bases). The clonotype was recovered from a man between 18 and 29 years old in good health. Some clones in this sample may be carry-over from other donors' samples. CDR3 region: CASDRQGVNTGELFF. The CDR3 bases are TGTGCCAGCGATCGGCAAGGGGTCAACACCGGGGAGCTGTTTTTT.